This T cell receptor (beta chain) was documented in a study of cytomegalovirus exposure and HLA in healthy donors (dated by TCRdb to 2016 to 2017). For context, the study as a whole: In an earlier analysis of under 600 of the donors, approximately 260 Gb of sequence data and just under 120 million unique TCR beta sequences from about 179 million T cells were reported. High-throughput TCR immunosequencing, statistical association of individual TCRs with disease status, and machine learning were combined to predict cytomegalovirus infection status. The study was designed to test whether signatures of past pathogen exposure could be identified by cataloging public T cell receptors. The genetic ancestry cluster associated with self-reported Caucasian donors included 81% of the approximately 430 genotyped donors. The later analysis used no new phenotypic data to find candidate immune exposures, relying instead on TCR beta sequences and their occurrence across donors. To study patterns of TCR occurrence, a later analysis re-analyzed previously published TCR beta repertoires from around 670 donors and added high-resolution HLA genotyping. Donor age, sex, ethnicity and CMV serostatus were compiled alongside the repertoire data. Both class I and class II loci were covered by HLA typing, at four-digit resolution. All discovery cohort repertoires had been generated on a single sequencing platform. An earlier analysis of around 580 of the donors used high-throughput TCR beta sequencing to judge whether each TCR beta V gene segment behaved as functional or pseudogenic. On average, roughly 240,000 unique TCR beta nucleotide sequences were sequenced per donor among 398 genotyped donors of the cohort, with roughly a sixth of those sequences being non-productive. In a later genetic analysis, genome-wide SNP genotypes for about three fifths of the 666 donors were used, and that subset was treated as a discovery cohort. About 280 gigabases of sequencing data and roughly 80 million unique TCR sequences made up an early release that covered several hundred HLA-typed donors. Roughly 5 DR-DQ haplotypes were handled as single units for association and clustering because linkage in the cohort was strong. In addition to the first cohort of 650 to 800 subjects, a separate validation cohort of 100 to 150 different subjects was used. The number of typed donors differed by locus: 629-630 for A, B, C, DRB1 and DQB1; 522 for DQA1; approximately 600 for DPA1; and about 450 for DPB1. The study used immunosequencing to profile the T cell repertoires of several hundred subjects and linked those repertoires to cytomegalovirus serostatus.

Concerning this clone itself: Its antigen specificity is not known. No much larger clone exists at a distance of one base, and base qualities are not known.

The library was built by means of the immunoSEQ multiplex PCR assay. For the multiplex PCR, a mixture combining 60 forward primers for TCR Vbeta segments and 13 reverse primers for TCR Jbeta segments was used. The CDR3 region of rearranged TCR beta genes was amplified from genomic DNA by a multiplex PCR assay. The amplified TCR beta libraries were sequenced on the Illumina HiSeq System as 87-base-pair reads. In the source study's methods: In a later analysis, 77 million or so unique TCR beta chains were counted across the 690 or so repertoires, and around 10 million of these chains were shared by at least two donors. Raw reads were error-corrected and collapsed into unique sequences with a nearest-neighbor algorithm that merged closely related sequences to remove PCR and sequencing errors. V, D and J gene segments were assigned by aligning CDR3 sequences to IMGT reference sequences. Each retained sequence needed at least a six-nucleotide match to both a V gene segment and a J gene segment. Rearrangements were classified as productive when the CDR3 lacked stop codons and remained in frame with V and J, and all other rearrangements were classified as non-productive. CDR3 was defined according to IMGT convention as the region running from the second conserved V-encoded cysteine to the conserved J-encoded phenylalanine. Sequences without an unambiguous match to a single V gene segment were excluded from the earlier analysis of a few hundred of the donors. An earlier analysis of fewer than 750 of the donors called V segments functional above 56.7% productive rearrangements and segregating when the between-donor standard deviation exceeded 5%. To diagnose cytomegalovirus status from the catalog of TCR beta chain sequences, a statistical classification framework was built. V and J gene assignment, in a later analysis, came from comparing TCR nucleotide sequences with IMGT/GENE-DB human TR gene sequences. A later analysis assigned CDR3 sequences and most-parsimonious VDJ recombination scenarios with the TCRdist pipeline. A later analysis defined each TCR beta chain by its CDR3 amino acid sequence plus V-gene family, and excluded reads lacking a unique V-gene family. As a way to deal with suspected cross-contamination and a sequencing artifact, a later analysis dropped under 600 nucleotide sequences that were highly shared and had low generation probability. In a later analysis, a clonal expansion index was calculated for each public chain from normalized within-repertoire ranks of inferred template counts. Generation probabilities in a later analysis came from a VDJ recombination model fitted to out-of-frame rearrangements, and those results were checked against IGoR. A later analysis scored TCR-TCR, TCR-HLA and TCR-CMV co-occurrence with hypergeometric tests, applying a repertoire-size bias correction to TCR pairs. In a later analysis, false discovery rates were estimated by permuting HLA or CMV assignments 20 times. In a later analysis, co-occurring TCRs were grouped using DBSCAN, with TCRdist sequence similarity added in when clustering inside HLA-allele-positive subsets. Repertoires with fewer than 30,000 or more than 120,000 public chains, plus five repertoires with anomalous nucleotide sharing, were excluded from co-occurrence clustering. Not all clones reach the TCRdb copy of this immuneACCESS table, which keeps in-frame sequences only. Checked studies attribute under half of the gap to unresolved V genes and leave the rest unexplained. From that table come the V and J calls and clone size; the DNA was used to work out D and trimming. This sample comprises roughly 130,000 clones, 73% of them detected only once. Of the sample, 1% to 1.5% falls within the top ten clones.

The CDR3 runs 17 residues from the cysteine to the phenylalanine. This entry keeps only the CDR3 DNA: 51 bases, framed from base 1. The germline V and J ends show losses of 0 bases and 4 bases respectively, and no gene match explains 10 bases of the junction. CDR1 and CDR2, per the germline V gene, are MGHRA and YSYEKL. The study at large found these results: A later genetic analysis reported fewer N-insertions in productive TCRs among donors in an Asian-associated ancestry cluster than the roughly 650-donor mean. Because counts were too low, about 15 rarely observed V segments, including chromosome 9 orphons, were left out of the earlier analysis of a few hundred of the donors. Cytomegalovirus status was reported to be diagnosed by the classifier with high specificity and sensitivity in both the original and validation cohorts. The authors suggested that the approach could potentially be generalized to other disease states and immunological phenotypes. This cohort had only TCR beta chains sequenced, and the lack of alpha or paired-chain data limited which features could be detected. Specific HLA alleles were associated with 15,000 to 20,000 TCR beta sequences at a false discovery rate of 0.05 in a later analysis. In a later analysis, HLA-associated TCR beta chains were found to be more clonally expanded and to have lower generation probabilities than equally common non-associated chains. In the study, 150 to 200 TCR beta chains were listed as associated with cytomegalovirus. Most TCR sequences were seen in very few donors, while some public TCRs were found in many individuals. V-gene and J-gene trimming of TCR beta chains was associated with a missense DCLRE1C variant in a later genetic analysis, and the association was replicated in an independent cohort. Because HLA typing was missing for some donors at each locus, association tests included only the typed subset. The only immune exposure information available for the cohort was CMV serostatus. In a later analysis, most CMV-associated TCR beta chains were found to appear HLA-restricted, with HLA associations seemingly driven largely by CMV exposure. A later analysis found that TCR association rates varied across HLA loci, with DRB1 alleles showing the most associated TCRs and HLA-C alleles the fewest. A few of the identified cytomegalovirus-associated TCR beta chains were confirmed in vitro to be specific for cytomegalovirus antigens. A cluster of highly shared sequence variants was judged likely to be a technical artifact of the sequencing pipeline. According to a later analysis, parvovirus B19, influenza, CMV and Epstein-Barr virus appeared linked to several top co-occurrence clusters. Some IMGT-functional V segments, including TRBV6-2 and TRBV6-3, could not be told apart with the 87-base-pair reads, so those segments were excluded. The presence/absence analyses assumed that sequencing depth was roughly uniform across donors, and that assumption may not be true. Strong co-occurrence of HLA alleles, especially DR and DQ, made assigning TCR associations to individual alleles difficult. An earlier analysis of around 600 of the donors showed that most TCR beta V segments appeared in productive rearrangements either about 90% or about 30% of the time, which broadly matched IMGT annotations. A further reported finding was that TCR beta sequences accurately predicted the HLA-A and HLA-B alleles for most subjects in the first cohort. Correlated functional status among segregating V segments might be attributable to linkage disequilibrium, but an unknown experimental factor could not be ruled out.

The cohort comprised 670 or so healthy bone marrow donors. At the time of sampling, every cohort member was nominally healthy, though immune exposures that went unrecorded were likely present. The donor tested CMV seronegative and was one of the 352 seronegative cohort members. A peripheral blood sample was collected from each donor, and TCR beta sequencing was performed on peripheral blood mononuclear cells. Genomic DNA extraction from the blood cell samples was performed with the Qiagen DNeasy Blood Extraction Kit. Sequenced material: PBMCs. The sequence derives from a woman in her thirties or forties in good health and CMV-seronegative. Recombination joined TRBV4-1 with TRBJ2-5, with 8 middle bases fitting TRBD2. The CDR3 sequence is CASSQDRAGGIGETQYF. The DNA sequence is given as TGCGCCAGCAGCCAAGATCGGGCGGGGGGTATAGGAGAGACCCAGTACTTC.